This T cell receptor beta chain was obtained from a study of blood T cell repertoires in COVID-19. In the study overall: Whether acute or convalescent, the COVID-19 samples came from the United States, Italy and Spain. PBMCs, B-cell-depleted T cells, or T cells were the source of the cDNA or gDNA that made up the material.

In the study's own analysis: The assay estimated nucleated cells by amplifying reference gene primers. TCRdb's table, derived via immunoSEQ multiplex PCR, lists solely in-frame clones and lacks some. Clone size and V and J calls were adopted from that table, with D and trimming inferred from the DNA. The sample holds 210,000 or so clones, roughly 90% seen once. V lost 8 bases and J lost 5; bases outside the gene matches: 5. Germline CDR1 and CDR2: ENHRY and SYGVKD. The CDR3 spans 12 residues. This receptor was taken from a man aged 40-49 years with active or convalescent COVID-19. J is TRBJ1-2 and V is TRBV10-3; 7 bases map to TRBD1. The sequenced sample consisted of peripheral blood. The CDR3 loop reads CAIGDREYGYTF. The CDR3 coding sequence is TGTGCCATCGGGGACAGAGAATATGGCTACACCTTC.